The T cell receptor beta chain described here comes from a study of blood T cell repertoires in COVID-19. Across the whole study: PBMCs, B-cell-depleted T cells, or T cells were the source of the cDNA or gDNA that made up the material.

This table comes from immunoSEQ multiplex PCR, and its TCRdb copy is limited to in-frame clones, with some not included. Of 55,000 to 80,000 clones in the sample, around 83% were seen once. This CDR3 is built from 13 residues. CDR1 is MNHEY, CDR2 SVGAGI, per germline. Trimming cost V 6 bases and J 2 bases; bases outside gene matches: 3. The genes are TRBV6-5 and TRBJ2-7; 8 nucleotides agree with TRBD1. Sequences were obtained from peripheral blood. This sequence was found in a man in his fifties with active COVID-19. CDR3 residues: CASRRTGPYEQYF. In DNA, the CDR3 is TGTGCCAGCAGGAGGACAGGGCCCTACGAGCAGTACTTC.